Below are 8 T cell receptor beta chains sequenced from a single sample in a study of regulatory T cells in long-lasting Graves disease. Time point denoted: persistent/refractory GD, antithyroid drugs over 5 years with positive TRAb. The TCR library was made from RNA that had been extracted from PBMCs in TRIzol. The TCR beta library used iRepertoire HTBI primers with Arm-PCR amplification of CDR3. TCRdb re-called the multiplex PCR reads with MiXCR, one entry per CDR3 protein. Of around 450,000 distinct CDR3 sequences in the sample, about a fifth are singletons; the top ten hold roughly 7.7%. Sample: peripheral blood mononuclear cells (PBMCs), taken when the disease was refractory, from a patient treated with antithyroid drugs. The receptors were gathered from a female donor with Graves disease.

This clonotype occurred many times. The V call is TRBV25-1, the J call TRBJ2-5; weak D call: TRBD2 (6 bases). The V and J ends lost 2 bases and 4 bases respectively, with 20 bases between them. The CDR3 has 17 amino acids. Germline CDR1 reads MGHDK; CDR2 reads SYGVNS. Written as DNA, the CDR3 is TGTGCCAGCAGTGAACCCCCTACCTGGGCGGGAAGAGAGACCCAGTACTTC. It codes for CASSEPPTWAGRETQYF.

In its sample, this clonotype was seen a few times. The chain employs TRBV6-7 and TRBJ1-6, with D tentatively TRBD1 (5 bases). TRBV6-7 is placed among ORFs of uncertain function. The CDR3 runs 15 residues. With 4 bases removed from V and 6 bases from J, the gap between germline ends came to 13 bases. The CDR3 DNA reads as TGTGCCAGCAGTTTCAGTGGGACGTTTAATTCACCCCTCCACTTT. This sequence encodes CASSFSGTFNSPLHF.

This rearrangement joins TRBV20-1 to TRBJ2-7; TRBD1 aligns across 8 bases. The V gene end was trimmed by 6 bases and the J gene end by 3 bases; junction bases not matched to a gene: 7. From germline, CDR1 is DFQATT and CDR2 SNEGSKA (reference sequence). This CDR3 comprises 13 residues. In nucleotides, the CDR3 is TGCAGTGCCCCCGGGACAGGATACTACGAGCAGTACTTC. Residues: CSAPGTGYYEQYF.

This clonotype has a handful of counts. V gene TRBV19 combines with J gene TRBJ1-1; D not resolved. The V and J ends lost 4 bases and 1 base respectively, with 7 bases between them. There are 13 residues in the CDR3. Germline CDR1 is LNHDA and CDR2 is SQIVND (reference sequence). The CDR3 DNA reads TGTGCCAGTAGTACCTCTGGGAACACTGAAGCTTTCTTT. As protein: CASSTSGNTEAFF.

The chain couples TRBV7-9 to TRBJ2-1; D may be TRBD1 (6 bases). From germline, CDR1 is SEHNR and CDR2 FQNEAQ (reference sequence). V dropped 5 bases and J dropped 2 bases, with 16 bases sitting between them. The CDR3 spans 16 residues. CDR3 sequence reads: CASSLSTGMAYNEQFF. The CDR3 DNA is TGTGCCAGCAGCCTTAGTACAGGGATGGCCTACAATGAGCAGTTCTTC.

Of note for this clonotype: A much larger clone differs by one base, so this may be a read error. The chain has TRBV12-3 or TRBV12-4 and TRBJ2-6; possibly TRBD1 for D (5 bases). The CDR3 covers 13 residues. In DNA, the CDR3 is TGTGCCAGCGGGGTCTCTGGGGCCAACGCCCTGACTTTC. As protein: CASGVSGANALTF.

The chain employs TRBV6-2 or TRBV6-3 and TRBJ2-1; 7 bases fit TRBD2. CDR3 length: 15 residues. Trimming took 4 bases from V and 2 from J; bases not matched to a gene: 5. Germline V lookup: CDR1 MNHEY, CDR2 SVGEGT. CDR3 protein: CASSSSGSAYNEQFF. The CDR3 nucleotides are TGTGCCAGCAGTTCTAGCGGATCAGCCTACAATGAGCAGTTCTTC.

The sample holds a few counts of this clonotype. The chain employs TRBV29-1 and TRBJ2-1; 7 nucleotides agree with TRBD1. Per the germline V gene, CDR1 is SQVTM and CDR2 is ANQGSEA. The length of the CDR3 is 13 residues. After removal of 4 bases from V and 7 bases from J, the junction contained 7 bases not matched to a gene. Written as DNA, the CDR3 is TGCAGCGTTGTTCCAGGGGGTAAAAATGAGCAGTTCTTC. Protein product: CSVVPGGKNEQFF.